These 31 T cell receptor beta chains were all obtained from the same sample, sequenced in a study of cytomegalovirus exposure and HLA in healthy donors. Use of 60 Vbeta and 13 Jbeta primers characterized the PCR. Here immunoSEQ multiplex PCR was the method, and the copy in TCRdb shows in-frame clones only, minus some. The table lists under 200,000 clones, around three quarters of them singletons, with 1% in the top ten. What was sequenced was PBMCs. The receptors derive from a woman aged 50 to 65 in good health and CMV-seropositive.

The gene calls are TRBV5-6 and TRBJ2-3, with TRBD1 identical over 10 bases. Looked up from germline, CDR1 is SGHDT and CDR2 is YYEEEE. The V and J ends lost 4 bases and 5 bases, in that order; junction bases with no gene match: 7. This CDR3 is 15 amino acids long. In DNA, the CDR3 is TGTGCCAGCAGCGAACGACAGGGGGCGATAGATACGCAGTATTTT. Its protein is CASSERQGAIDTQYF.

The V gene is TRBV7-2, the J gene TRBJ1-1; TRBD1 agrees at 7 bases. The CDR3 spans 15 residues. V was pared by 3 bases and J by 0 bases, with 4 bases of the junction left unmatched. CDR1 is SGHTA and CDR2 is FQGNSA in the germline V gene. The DNA for the CDR3 is TGTGCCAGCAGCTTGGGACAGCTCATGAACACTGAAGCTTTCTTT. Its translation: CASSLGQLMNTEAFF.

This rearrangement joins TRBV28 to TRBJ2-7, with D perhaps TRBD2 (5 bases). CDR3 size: 11 residues. V was trimmed by 8 bases and J by 4 bases, leaving 9 bases between them. The germline CDR1 and CDR2 sequences are MDHEN and SYDVKM. CDR3 region: CASGLGYEQYF. The CDR3 DNA reads as TGTGCCAGCGGACTCGGATACGAGCAGTACTTC.

This clone was seen a few times. The chain is built from TRBV6-5 and TRBJ1-1; a possible D gene is TRBD1 (6 bases). CDR1 MNHEY and CDR2 SVGAGI come from the germline V gene. V shed 5 bases and J shed 4 bases, with 11 bases lying between them. The CDR3 runs 13 residues. Written as DNA, the CDR3 is TGTGCCAGCAGTAAGGGGGTTTTCACTGAAGCTTTCTTT. Translating gives CASSKGVFTEAFF.

This clone showed up just a few times. This chain connects TRBV6-1 to TRBJ2-3; 14 bases align to TRBD2. The V gene's germline CDR1 is MNHNS and CDR2 SASEGT. With V trimmed by 3 bases and J by 2 bases, 4 bases remained unmatched. The CDR3 covers 17 residues. The CDR3 DNA is TGTGCCAGCAGTGACGGGACTAGCGGGGGCCTCACAGATACGCAGTATTTT. This sequence encodes CASSDGTSGGLTDTQYF.

The V and J genes are TRBV27 and TRBJ2-1, with 9 bases fitting TRBD1. This CDR3 contains 13 residues. CDR1 MNHEY and CDR2 SMNVEV come from the germline V gene (reference sequence). J was trimmed by 8 bases and V by 6 bases; bases with no gene match: 5. The CDR3 DNA reads TGTGCCAGCAGGGGACAGGGTAGGGATGAGCAGTTCTTC. Translating it yields CASRGQGRDEQFF.

The chain employs TRBV18 and TRBJ1-2; 7 nucleotides line up with TRBD1. This CDR3 has 15 residues. V trimming: 4 bases; J trimming: 1 base; junction bases outside the gene matches: 6. CDR1 KGHSH and CDR2 LQKENI come from the germline V gene. Written as DNA, the CDR3 is TGTGCCAGCTCACTAAAACAGGGGATTAACTATGGCTACACCTTC. Its protein product is CASSLKQGINYGYTF.

V is TRBV18 and J is TRBJ2-5; possibly TRBD1 for D (6 bases). V was clipped by 3 bases and J by 4 bases, with 15 bases between them. The CDR3 extends over 15 amino acids. Germline CDR1 KGHSH, CDR2 LQKENI. The CDR3 DNA reads TGTGCCAGCTCACCGATGACAGGCGGTGCAGAGACCCAGTACTTC. Translated, it gives CASSPMTGGAETQYF.

The V gene is TRBV6-1, the J gene TRBJ1-2; no clear D. In germline, CDR1 is MNHNS, CDR2 SASEGT. The CDR3 extends over 13 amino acids. Trimming removed 2 bases from V and 4 bases from J, with 8 bases in between. DNA of the CDR3: TGTGCCAGCAGTGAATCCGGGAGCTATGGCTACACCTTC. This gives the protein CASSESGSYGYTF.

DNA for the CDR3: TGTGCCAGTAGTGCGGACATTCCGCCCTACGAGCAGTACTTC. Encoded protein: CASSADIPPYEQYF. The rearrangement links TRBV19 to TRBJ2-7; tentative D call: TRBD1 (5 bases). Germline V gene sequence: CDR1 LNHDA, CDR2 SQIVND (reference sequence). V gave up 5 bases and J gave up 2 bases, with 13 bases separating them. The CDR3 extends over 14 amino acids.

The chain employs TRBV14 and TRBJ2-7; D may be TRBD2 (7 bases). Germline V CDR1 and CDR2: SGHDN, FVKESK. CDR3 length: 15 amino acids. V was pared by 3 bases and J by 6 bases, with 18 bases between. The CDR3 spells CASSHSGGPPPEQYF. The DNA for the CDR3 is TGTGCCAGCAGCCACTCCGGGGGGCCGCCCCCCGAGCAGTACTTC.

The chain joins TRBV4-2 to TRBJ2-3, with 9 positions matching TRBD2. The CDR3 spans 17 residues. V trimming: 0 bases; J trimming: 4 bases; junction bases outside the gene matches: 8. The V gene's germline CDR1 is LGHNA and CDR2 YNFKEQ. CDR3 nucleotide sequence: TGTGCCAGCAGCCAAGAAGGGGGTAGCGGGAGATCAGATACGCAGTATTTT. The encoded protein is CASSQEGGSGRSDTQYF.

The V and J genes are TRBV9 and TRBJ2-5; a weak D match, TRBD1 (5 bases). This CDR3 is 15 amino acids long. Between the trimmed V and J ends, which lost 3 bases and 4 bases, there was a span of 16 bases. The germline gives CDR1 SGDLS, CDR2 YYNGEE. The CDR3 coding sequence is TGTGCCAGCAGCGCCGCAGGGTCCGTTGTAGAGACCCAGTACTTC. Amino acids: CASSAAGSVVETQYF.

The chain carries TRBV11-3 and TRBJ2-2; TRBD2 aligns across 14 bases. The CDR3 is made up of 15 amino acids. CDR1 is SGHNT and CDR2 is YENEEA in the germline V gene. V shed 4 bases and J 9 bases; nucleotides not matched to a gene: 4. CDR3 amino acids: CASSSGLAGGRELFF. CDR3 bases: TGTGCCAGCAGCTCCGGACTAGCGGGGGGACGGGAGCTGTTTTTT.

The chain combines TRBV30 with TRBJ1-2; 10 bases match TRBD1. The CDR3 sequence is 19 residues long. The J segment lost 4 bases and the V segment lost 1 base, leaving 18 bases of the junction unmatched. Germline loops: CDR1 GTSNPN, CDR2 SVGIG (reference sequence). The CDR3 nucleotides read TGTGCCTGGAGTGCCGCATACCCGGGACAGGGGTATATGTGCTATGGCTACACCTTC. It yields the protein CAWSAAYPGQGYMCYGYTF.

This clone was seen a few times. V gene TRBV5-5 combines with J gene TRBJ2-7; D may be TRBD2 (6 bases). The CDR3 covers 13 residues. V was trimmed by 0 bases and J by 3 bases, leaving 7 bases between them. CDR1 and CDR2 (germline): SGHKS, YYEKEE (reference sequence). CDR3 sequence (DNA): TGTGCCAGCAGCTTGGTCGGGGGCTACGAGCAGTACTTC. Translated, it gives CASSLVGGYEQYF.

The rearrangement uses TRBV4-2 and TRBJ1-2; TRBD1 matches 10 bases. Germline values: CDR1 LGHNA, CDR2 YNFKEQ. Trimming took 2 bases from V and 4 from J; bases not matched to a gene: 4. CDR3 length: 15 amino acids. The chain's CDR3 is CASSQQRTGGYGYTF. The CDR3 DNA is TGTGCCAGCAGCCAACAAAGGACAGGGGGCTATGGCTACACCTTC.

This clone showed up just a few times. The rearrangement links TRBV7-2 to TRBJ1-6, with TRBD1 identical over 7 bases. Trimming at V came to 5 bases and at J to 7 bases, leaving 5 bases not matched to a gene. The germline V gene has CDR1 SGHTA and CDR2 FQGNSA. The CDR3 totals 14 residues. The CDR3 loop is CASSMGQSNSPLHF. CDR3 sequence (DNA): TGTGCCAGCAGCATGGGACAGTCCAATTCACCCCTCCACTTT.

V is TRBV11-2 and J is TRBJ2-2; 7 positions agree with TRBD2. Germline V gene sequence: CDR1 SGHAT, CDR2 FQNNGV. The CDR3 has 16 residues. V lost 7 bases and J lost 4; bases outside the gene matches: 12. The CDR3 bases are TGTGCCAGCATCCGATCCGGGACTATTTCCACCGGGGAGCTGTTTTTT. Translated: CASIRSGTISTGELFF.

V is TRBV29-1 and J is TRBJ2-7, with TRBD2 identical over 8 bases. The V gene's germline CDR1 is SQVTM and CDR2 ANQGSEA. V trimming: 6 bases; J trimming: 3 bases; junction bases outside the gene matches: 10. The length of the CDR3 is 14 residues. For the CDR3, the DNA is TGCAGCGTCGCTAGGAGAGCGGGGGACTACGAGCAGTACTTC. The encoded protein is CSVARRAGDYEQYF.

This chain links TRBV6-5 with TRBJ2-3; a possible D gene is TRBD2 (7 bases). The germline V gene has CDR1 MNHEY and CDR2 SVGAGI. This CDR3 contains 10 residues. Trimming removed 5 bases at V and 13 bases at J, with 10 bases between. The CDR3 loop reads CASSGGAEYF. CDR3 DNA: TGTGCCAGCAGTGGGGGGGCTGAGTATTTT.

V is TRBV6-6 and J is TRBJ1-2; the D gene is possibly TRBD1 (5 bases). Trimming left V 10 bases short and J 8 bases short, with 17 bases between. The germline V gene has CDR1 MNHNY and CDR2 SVGAGI (reference sequence). There are 12 residues in the CDR3. The CDR3 protein is CAINPPGGGYTF. The CDR3 DNA reads as TGTGCCATCAACCCCCCCGGGGGGGGCTACACCTTC.

The J gene is TRBJ1-3, the V gene TRBV4-2; D is unresolved. V lost 0 bases and J lost 0, with 9 bases in between. Germline V CDR1 and CDR2: LGHNA, YNFKEQ. The CDR3 contains 16 residues. CDR3 sequence (DNA): TGTGCCAGCAGCCAAGATTTCCCAGACTCTGGAAACACCATATATTTT. It is translated as CASSQDFPDSGNTIYF.

The rearrangement joins TRBV7-2 to TRBJ2-7; 11 nucleotides align to TRBD2. This CDR3 has 16 amino acids. V trimming: 1 base; J trimming: 3 bases; junction bases outside the gene matches: 5. In germline, CDR1 is SGHTA, CDR2 FQGNSA. The CDR3 here is CASSLGLAGGFYEQYF. The CDR3 DNA is TGTGCCAGCAGCTTAGGTCTAGCGGGAGGATTCTACGAGCAGTACTTC. The variable domain in full, completed from reference TRBV7-2 and TRBJ2-7, reads GAGVSQSPSNKVTEKGKDVELRCDPISGHTALYWYRQSLGQGLEFLIYFQGNSAPDKSGLPSDRFSAERTGGSVSTLTIQRTQQEDSAVYLCASSLGLAGGFYEQYFGPGTRLTVT.

This clone was observed a single time. The chain has TRBV7-9 and TRBJ2-1; possible D gene TRBD2, 6 bases. Germline CDR1 reads SEHNR; CDR2 reads FQNEAQ (reference sequence). V dropped 4 bases and J dropped 9 bases, with 16 bases sitting between them. The CDR3 has 14 amino acids. The CDR3 sequence: CASSSGYSGSEQFF. The CDR3 nucleotides are TGTGCCAGCAGCTCCGGTTATAGCGGCTCTGAGCAGTTCTTC.

This clone showed up just a few times. The V call is TRBV18, the J call TRBJ1-2, with 8 bases identical to TRBD1. J lost 7 bases, V lost 3 bases, and 10 bases had no gene match. The length of the CDR3 is 15 residues. Germline V gene lookup returns CDR1 KGHSH and CDR2 LQKENI. The DNA of the CDR3 is TGTGCCAGCTCACCTCGGTCAGGGGGCGCAACTGGCTACACCTTC. This translates into CASSPRSGGATGYTF.

The CDR3 here is CASRRGQDYGYTF. In DNA form, the CDR3 reads TGTGCCAGCAGAAGGGGACAGGACTATGGCTACACCTTC. This chain uses TRBV6-5 with TRBJ1-2; 8 bases fit TRBD1. CDR3 size: 13 residues. Trimming at V came to 6 bases and at J to 3 bases, leaving 3 bases not matched to a gene. Germline CDR1 reads MNHEY; CDR2 reads SVGAGI.

The chain carries TRBV5-1 and TRBJ2-7; 12 bases match TRBD2. This CDR3 spans 14 amino acids. The V and J ends lost 4 bases and 5 bases, in that order; junction bases with no gene match: 4. Germline assignment: CDR1 SGHRS and CDR2 YFSETQ. CDR3 in DNA: TGCGCCAGCAGCCTAAGGACTAGCGGGGACGAGCAGTACTTC. It translates to CASSLRTSGDEQYF.

This clone was observed a handful of times. The gene calls are TRBV6-5 and TRBJ1-2; TRBD1 agrees at 7 bases. V lost 0 bases and J lost 5; bases outside the gene matches: 3. From germline, CDR1 is MNHEY and CDR2 SVGAGI. The CDR3 runs 14 residues. The CDR3 reads CASSYSQGFYGYTF. The CDR3 DNA reads as TGTGCCAGCAGTTACTCACAGGGGTTTTATGGCTACACCTTC.

The chain links TRBV21-1 to TRBJ1-1; TRBD1 reflects the table's D call only, with no check against the DNA. TRBV21-1 is shown as a pseudogene. The CDR3 loop spans 16 amino acids. CDR3: CASSLRTGDTNTEAFF. The CDR3 bases are TGTGCCAGCAGCCTACGGACAGGTGACACGAACACTGAAGCTTTCTTT.

V and J are TRBV7-3 and TRBJ2-5; no definite D call. The CDR3 consists of 13 residues. CDR1 and CDR2 (germline): SGHTA, FQGTGA. The V end lost 5 bases, the J end lost 3 bases, and 10 bases lay between the germline ends. CDR3 sequence reads: CASSPKREETQYF. In DNA form, the CDR3 reads TGTGCCAGCAGCCCCAAACGAGAAGAGACCCAGTACTTC.